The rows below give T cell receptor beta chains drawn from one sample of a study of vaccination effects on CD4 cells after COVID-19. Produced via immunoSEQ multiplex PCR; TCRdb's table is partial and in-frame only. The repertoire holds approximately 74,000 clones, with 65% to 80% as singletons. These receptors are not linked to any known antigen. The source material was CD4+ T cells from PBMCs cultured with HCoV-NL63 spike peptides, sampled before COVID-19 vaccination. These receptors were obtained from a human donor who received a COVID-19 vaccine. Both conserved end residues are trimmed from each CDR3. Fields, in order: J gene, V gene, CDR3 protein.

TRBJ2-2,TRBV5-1,ASSLGTGGSGNTGELF
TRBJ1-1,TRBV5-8,ASSFINTEAF
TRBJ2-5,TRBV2,ASSSTGVETQY
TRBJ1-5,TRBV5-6,ASSSANQPQH
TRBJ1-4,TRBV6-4,ASKRAGKGVDGEKLF
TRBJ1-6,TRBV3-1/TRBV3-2,ASSHSSYNSPLH
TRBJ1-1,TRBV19,ASSAPGTANTEAF
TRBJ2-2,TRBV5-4,ASSPFLGGGGAGELF
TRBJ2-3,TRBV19,ASSTRQVVTDTQY
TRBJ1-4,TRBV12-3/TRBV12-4,ASSLQANEKLF
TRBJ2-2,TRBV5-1,ASNDAGGTGELF
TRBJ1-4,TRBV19,ASRGTYRGEKLF
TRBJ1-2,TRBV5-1,ASGHGGTGRDYGYT
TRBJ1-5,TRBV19,ASRKTIYSNQPQH
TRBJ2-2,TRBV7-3,ASSRTSGTGELF
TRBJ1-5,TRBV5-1,ASSEGDILPNQPQH
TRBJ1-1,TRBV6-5,ASSRSGTATEAF
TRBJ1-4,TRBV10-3,AIRPGQSNEKLF
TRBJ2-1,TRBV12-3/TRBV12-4,ASSQGNEQF
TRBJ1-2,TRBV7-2,ASSPRQIAYDGYT
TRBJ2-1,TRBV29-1,SVAGTSSGEQF
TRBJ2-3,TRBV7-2,ASSGRTDTQY
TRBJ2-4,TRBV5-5,ASSISTGVGGIQY
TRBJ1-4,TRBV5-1,ASRQFSSPTEKLF
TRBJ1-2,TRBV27,ASSPSPGTDSNYGYT
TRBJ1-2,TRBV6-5,ASSYVGQGAAYGYT
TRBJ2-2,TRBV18,ASSFRNTGELF
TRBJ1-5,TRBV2,ASRRTLSNQPQH
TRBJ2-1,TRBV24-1,ATSDLGMTGNEQF
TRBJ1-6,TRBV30,AWSSQSNSPLH
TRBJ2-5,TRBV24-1,ATSDSSGLQTQY
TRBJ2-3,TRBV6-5,ASKQGSSTDTQY